Listed below are T cell receptor beta chains from one sample, sequenced in a study of early T cells in non-severe SARS-CoV-2 infection. TCRdb ran MiXCR on the 5' RACE reads and lists one entry per CDR3 protein. The sample comprises over 85,000 distinct CDR3 sequences, around 13% of which are singletons, and roughly 6.2% rests with the top ten. The sequenced sample consisted of whole blood. These receptor sequences come from an adult who was a healthcare worker with PCR-confirmed SARS-CoV-2 infection or an uninfected control (not recorded which). CDR3s include the opening cysteine and the closing phenylalanine or tryptophan. D genes are given only for firm matches. Expanded clones get a size class; other rows say once, few or many, or leave the size out.

D	size	V	J	length	CDR3	DNA
TRBD2	NA	TRBV11-2	TRBJ2-3	20	CASRRFRTSGSESWADTQYF	TGTGCCAGCAGACGATTTCGGACTAGCGGGAGTGAATCGTGGGCGGATACGCAGTATTTT
NA	many	TRBV20-1	TRBJ2-2	13	CSASGGRFGELFF	TGCAGTGCTAGTGGCGGGCGATTCGGGGAGCTGTTTTTT
NA	many	TRBV4-3	TRBJ2-6	18	CASSQEAGSFSGANVLTF	TGCGCCAGCAGCCAAGAAGCCGGTAGTTTTTCTGGGGCCAACGTCCTGACTTTC
NA	NA	TRBV7-8	TRBJ2-3	14	CASSLLGTGDTQYF	TGTGCCAGCAGCTTACTGGGAACGGGAGATACGCAGTATTTT
NA	few	TRBV5-1	TRBJ2-7	15	CASSFGSGQAYEQYF	TGCGCCAGCAGCTTTGGTAGCGGACAGGCCTACGAGCAGTACTTC
NA	many	TRBV3-1	TRBJ1-4	14	CASSQGGVQEKLFF	TGTGCCAGCAGCCAGGGCGGAGTACAGGAAAAACTGTTTTTT
TRBD2	NA	TRBV18	TRBJ2-7	21	CASSPGSGLAGEGWPGYEQYF	TGTGCCAGCTCACCAGGGAGTGGACTAGCGGGAGAAGGGTGGCCTGGGTACGAGCAGTACTTC
TRBD2	NA	TRBV4-3	TRBJ2-1	15	CASAPGLAPYNEQFF	TGCGCCAGCGCACCGGGACTAGCGCCCTACAATGAGCAGTTCTTC
TRBD1	few	TRBV4-2	TRBJ1-1	14	CASSIDRGNTEAFF	TGTGCCAGCAGCATTGACAGGGGAAACACTGAAGCTTTCTTT
NA	many	TRBV4-2	TRBJ2-5	12	CASSQPGETQYF	TGTGCCAGCAGCCAACCGGGGGAGACCCAGTACTTC
NA	NA	TRBV11-2	TRBJ1-1	14	CASSLGGPFTEAFF	TGTGCCAGCAGCTTAGGAGGACCCTTCACAGAAGCTTTCTTT
NA	few	TRBV9	TRBJ1-1	13	CASSVGDTTEAFF	TGTGCCAGCAGCGTAGGCGACACCACTGAAGCTTTCTTT
NA	NA	TRBV6-2/TRBV6-3	TRBJ1-5	14	CASSYSGSNQPQHF	TGTGCCAGCAGTTACTCAGGTTCCAATCAGCCCCAGCATTTT
NA	few	TRBV4-1	TRBJ2-4	13	CASSQVHKNIQYF	TGCGCCAGCAGCCAAGTTCACAAAAACATTCAGTACTTC
NA	few	TRBV5-1	TRBJ2-5	11	CASSTQETQYF	TGCGCCAGCAGCACCCAAGAGACCCAGTACTTC
TRBD2	many	TRBV5-1	TRBJ2-5	16	CASSLLAGGVQETQYF	TGCGCCAGCAGCTTATTAGCGGGAGGGGTGCAAGAGACCCAGTACTTC
TRBD2	NA	TRBV7-9	TRBJ2-7	15	CASSFPAGATYEQYF	TGTGCCAGCAGCTTCCCAGCGGGAGCGACCTACGAGCAGTACTTC
NA	many	TRBV10-3	TRBJ2-2	13	CAINTGEAGELFF	TGTGCCATCAATACAGGGGAGGCCGGGGAGCTGTTTTTT
NA	NA	TRBV4-1	TRBJ1-1	15	CASSQERSRHTEAFF	TGCGCCAGCAGCCAAGAGAGGTCCCGTCACACTGAAGCTTTCTTT
NA	many	TRBV5-1	TRBJ2-5	14	CASSVSQGGETQYF	TGCGCCAGCAGCGTCTCCCAGGGAGGTGAGACCCAGTACTTC
NA	many	TRBV6-1	TRBJ2-1	14	CASSDWSSYNEQFF	TGTGCCAGCAGTGACTGGAGCTCCTACAATGAGCAGTTCTTC
NA	many	TRBV4-1	TRBJ1-5	15	CASSQDQRNGQPQHF	TGCGCCAGCAGCCAAGATCAAAGGAACGGACAGCCCCAGCATTTT
TRBD2	many	TRBV2	TRBJ2-7	18	CASSEPGQLAGGAYEQYF	TGTGCCAGCAGTGAGCCAGGGCAACTAGCGGGAGGGGCCTACGAGCAGTACTTC
TRBD2	NA	TRBV11-2	TRBJ2-3	18	CASSLIGALATLTDTQYF	TGTGCCAGCAGCTTGATTGGGGCACTAGCGACACTGACAGATACGCAGTATTTT
NA	NA	TRBV28	TRBJ2-7	13	CAGQGRLSYEQYF	TGTGCCGGGCAGGGGAGGCTCTCCTACGAGCAGTACTTC
TRBD2	few	TRBV6-6	TRBJ2-4	15	CASRLAGRGQNIQYF	TGTGCCAGCAGACTAGCGGGACGGGGGCAAAACATTCAGTACTTC
NA	few	TRBV9	TRBJ1-6	13	CASSEVLKGTLHF	TGTGCCAGCAGCGAGGTCCTTAAGGGGACCCTCCACTTT
TRBD2	many	TRBV4-1	TRBJ2-5	18	CASSQVRASGTASETQYF	TGCGCCAGCAGCCAAGTCCGGGCTAGCGGGACTGCCAGCGAGACCCAGTACTTC
TRBD1	NA	TRBV24-1	TRBJ2-1	14	CATKSAGGTNEQFF	TGTGCCACCAAGTCCGCAGGGGGAACCAATGAGCAGTTCTTC
TRBD2	NA	TRBV29-1	TRBJ2-5	14	CSVEVAGGPETQYF	TGCAGCGTTGAAGTAGCGGGAGGGCCGGAGACCCAGTACTTC
NA	NA	TRBV7-8	TRBJ2-1	19	CASSLSGVGDLSSYNEQFF	TGTGCCAGCAGCTTAAGTGGGGTTGGGGACTTGAGCTCCTACAATGAGCAGTTCTTC
NA	many	TRBV4-1	TRBJ2-2	14	CASSRYGGAGELFF	TGCGCCAGCAGCCGATACGGGGGAGCCGGGGAGCTGTTTTTT
TRBD2	many	TRBV20-1	TRBJ2-1	17	CSAVGLAGPSIFNEQFF	TGCAGTGCGGTCGGACTAGCGGGGCCCAGTATCTTCAATGAGCAGTTCTTC
NA	NA	TRBV4-3	TRBJ2-5	16	CASSQDVGVLQETQYF	TGCGCCAGCAGCCAAGATGTGGGGGTACTTCAAGAGACCCAGTACTTC
NA	few	TRBV29-1	TRBJ2-1	16	CSVSRLRVLSYNEQFF	TGCAGCGTTTCCCGCCTCCGGGTTCTCTCCTACAATGAGCAGTTCTTC
TRBD1	NA	TRBV20-1	TRBJ1-1	15	CSANSGGEINTEAFF	TGCAGTGCTAATTCAGGGGGGGAGATAAACACTGAAGCTTTCTTT
TRBD2	NA	TRBV3-1	TRBJ2-1	16	CASSRLSGRSYNEQFF	TGTGCCAGCAGCCGCCTTAGCGGGAGATCCTACAATGAGCAGTTCTTC
TRBD2	few	TRBV20-1	TRBJ2-7	11	CSARGGYEQYF	TGCAGTGCTAGGGGGGGGTACGAGCAGTACTTC
NA	many	TRBV27	TRBJ2-6	13	CASRGSGANVLTF	TGCGCCAGCCGTGGCTCTGGGGCCAACGTCCTGACTTTC
TRBD1	NA	TRBV6-2/TRBV6-3	TRBJ2-4	11	CASGQGNIQYF	TGTGCCAGCGGACAGGGAAACATTCAGTACTTC